These 26 T cell receptor beta chains originate from one sample sequenced in a study of T cell changes during pregnancy in multiple sclerosis. This table comes from immunoSEQ multiplex PCR, and its TCRdb copy is limited to in-frame clones, with some not included. The data hold about 100,000 clones, with about nine tenths observed a single time. The sequenced sample was peripheral blood, obtained in the second trimester of pregnancy. The receptors stem from a female donor in good health, enrolled as a control in a pregnancy study.

This clone occurred once. The chain joins TRBV6-5 to TRBJ1-1; 8 bases agree with TRBD1. The trim removed 7 bases at V and 3 bases at J, leaving 10 bases unmatched. The CDR3 spans 15 residues. Looked up from germline, CDR1 is MNHEY and CDR2 is SVGAGI. CDR3 in DNA: TGTGCCAGCACCCGGACAGGGATGGGGGACACTGAAGCTTTCTTT. Its protein product is CASTRTGMGDTEAFF.

This clone was observed a single time. V usage is TRBV2 and J usage is TRBJ1-5, with 10 bases identical to TRBD1. Germline V gene data show CDR1 as SNHLY and CDR2 as FYNNEI. The J segment lost 3 bases and the V segment lost 6 bases, leaving 8 bases of the junction unmatched. This CDR3 spans 16 amino acids. This CDR3 reads CASRYTGTGANQPQHF. The CDR3 nucleotides read TGTGCCAGCAGATACACTGGGACAGGGGCCAATCAGCCCCAGCATTTT.

This rearrangement joins TRBV7-2 to TRBJ2-7, with 12 bases lining up with TRBD2. V lost 7 bases and J lost 2; bases outside the gene matches: 15. Per germline, CDR1 SGHTA and CDR2 FQGNSA. The CDR3 length is 18 residues. In DNA, the CDR3 is TGTGCCAGCACCTCCCCCGGCGGACTAGCGGGGTCCCCCTACGAGCAGTACTTC. Protein sequence: CASTSPGGLAGSPYEQYF. The full variable domain, with the rest looked up from reference TRBV7-2 and TRBJ2-7, is GAGVSQSPSNKVTEKGKDVELRCDPISGHTALYWYRQSLGQGLEFLIYFQGNSAPDKSGLPSDRFSAERTGGSVSTLTIQRTQQEDSAVYLCASTSPGGLAGSPYEQYFGPGTRLTVT.

The chain carries TRBV7-7 and TRBJ2-5; 10 bases agree with TRBD2. The CDR3 runs to 16 residues. CDR1 and CDR2 (germline): SSHAT, FNYEAQ (reference sequence). J lost 1 base, V lost 4 bases, and 6 bases had no gene match. The CDR3 nucleotides are TGTGCCAGCAGCTCAAACCTAGCGGGGGTCCAAGAGACCCAGTACTTC. Translation: CASSSNLAGVQETQYF.

J is TRBJ2-1 and V is TRBV4-1; TRBD2 agrees at 8 bases. V lost 3 bases, J lost 7 bases, and 14 bases stayed unmatched. The CDR3 covers 17 residues. Germline CDR1 MGHRA, CDR2 YSYEKL. CDR3 region: CASSQRDYSGSRNEQFF. The CDR3 DNA reads as TGCGCCAGCAGCCAGAGGGACTACAGCGGGAGTAGGAATGAGCAGTTCTTC.

The chain recombines TRBV7-7 with TRBJ2-2; D uncertain. Trimming removed 5 bases at V and 4 bases at J, with 11 bases between. CDR1 is SSHAT, CDR2 FNYEAQ, per germline (reference sequence). The CDR3 loop spans 14 amino acids. Written as DNA, the CDR3 is TGTGCCAGCAGCCCGGTCACCGGCACCGGGGAGCTGTTTTTT. Encoded protein: CASSPVTGTGELFF.

This clone occurred a few times. The chain links TRBV6-6 to TRBJ1-5; 7 nucleotides line up with TRBD1. This CDR3 contains 14 residues. After removal of 4 bases from V and 3 bases from J, the junction contained 3 bases not matched to a gene. The germline V gene has CDR1 MNHNY and CDR2 SVGAGI (reference sequence). CDR3 coding DNA: TGTGCCAGCAGTTTGACAGGGTTCAATCAGCCCCAGCATTTT. It codes for CASSLTGFNQPQHF.

The CDR3 bases are TGTGCCAGCAGCTTTAGGACTAGCAGCAATGAGCAGTTCTTC. Translating gives CASSFRTSSNEQFF. The rearrangement links TRBV7-2 to TRBJ2-1; TRBD2 matches at 8 bases. Germline V gives CDR1 SGHTA, CDR2 FQGNSA. The J segment lost 6 bases and the V segment lost 3 bases, leaving 4 bases of the junction unmatched. CDR3 size: 14 residues.

The V and J genes are TRBV28 and TRBJ1-5; possible D gene TRBD1, 6 bases. V was pared by 7 bases and J by 6 bases, with 19 bases between. Looked up from germline, CDR1 is MDHEN and CDR2 is SYDVKM. This CDR3 contains 15 residues. CDR3 sequence reads: CASTPRGGLGQPQHF. The DNA of the CDR3 is TGTGCCAGCACTCCCCGGGGGGGGCTTGGTCAGCCCCAGCATTTT.

The rearrangement links TRBV5-3 to TRBJ1-5, with a possible D match to TRBD1 (6 bases). TRBV5-3 is an ORF, and what it does is uncertain. Trimming cost V 4 bases and J 0 bases, with 26 bases left between them. This CDR3 comprises 20 residues. CDR3 region: CARSPRTVERDFHSNQPQHF. In DNA, the CDR3 is TGTGCCAGAAGCCCCAGGACAGTGGAAAGAGACTTCCATAGCAATCAGCCCCAGCATTTT.

This clone has just one count. The rearrangement joins TRBV28 to TRBJ2-5; 10 nucleotides line up with TRBD2. Germline assignment: CDR1 MDHEN and CDR2 SYDVKM. Germline trimming cut 5 bases from V and 2 bases from J; bases unmatched to any gene: 5. The CDR3 covers 15 residues. The CDR3 DNA sequence: TGTGCCAGCAGTGCACCTAGCGGGGGTCAAGAGACCCAGTACTTC. Its protein product is CASSAPSGGQETQYF.

V gene TRBV7-2 combines with J gene TRBJ1-2, with 7 bases aligning to TRBD1. The V gene's germline CDR1 is SGHTA and CDR2 FQGNSA. Germline trimming cut 3 bases from V and 11 bases from J; bases unmatched to any gene: 12. The length of the CDR3 is 14 residues. CDR3 nucleotide sequence: TGTGCCAGCAGCTTGGAGGGACAGACCGGTCGATACACCTTC. Encoded protein: CASSLEGQTGRYTF.

The DNA of the CDR3 is TGTGCCAGCTCACCCGAGGTTGGAGACACTGAAGCTTTCTTT. Its protein product is CASSPEVGDTEAFF. V usage is TRBV18 and J usage is TRBJ1-1, with D unresolved. The V end was cut by 3 bases, the J end by 3 bases, with 11 bases between. The germline V gene has CDR1 KGHSH and CDR2 LQKENI. This CDR3 contains 14 residues.

The rearrangement uses TRBV5-8 and TRBJ1-1, with TRBD1 as a possible D gene (5 bases). The CDR3 totals 14 residues. V was clipped by 4 bases and J by 6 bases, with 16 bases between them. Germline V gene lookup returns CDR1 SGHTS and CDR2 YDEGEE. The CDR3 protein is CASSPWGLDAEAFF. DNA for the CDR3: TGTGCCAGCAGCCCCTGGGGCCTAGACGCTGAAGCTTTCTTT.

The chain has TRBV5-1 and TRBJ1-4; D may be TRBD1 (6 bases). Germline V lookup: CDR1 SGHRS, CDR2 YFSETQ. The CDR3 length is 13 residues. The V end was cut by 3 bases, the J end by 5 bases, with 8 bases between. CDR3 sequence reads: CASSSGQNEKLFF. In nucleotides, the CDR3 is TGCGCCAGCAGCTCCGGACAGAATGAAAAACTGTTTTTT.

The chain employs TRBV19 and TRBJ2-1; 11 nucleotides align to TRBD2. Germline values: CDR1 LNHDA, CDR2 SQIVND (reference sequence). V was pared by 9 bases and J by 5 bases, with 6 bases of the junction left unmatched. The CDR3 contains 14 residues. CDR3 nucleotide sequence: TGTGCCAGCAAGGGACTAGCGGTAAACAATGAGCAGTTCTTC. It yields the protein CASKGLAVNNEQFF.

J is TRBJ2-5 and V is TRBV5-1, with a weak D call TRBD2 (6 bases). The CDR3 is 14 residues long. Looked up from germline, CDR1 is SGHRS and CDR2 is YFSETQ. The germline V and J ends were trimmed by 0 bases and 2 bases, with 8 bases remaining between them. In DNA form, the CDR3 reads TGCGCCAGCAGCTTGGCAGGGAGGCAAGAGACCCAGTACTTC. It codes for CASSLAGRQETQYF.

J is TRBJ1-4 and V is TRBV28; TRBD1 matches at 10 bases. J lost 0 bases, V lost 5 bases, and 6 bases had no gene match. The CDR3 covers 17 residues. Germline CDR1 MDHEN, CDR2 SYDVKM. The CDR3: CASSPTGQGPTNEKLFF. The CDR3 bases are TGTGCCAGCAGTCCCACGGGACAGGGGCCAACTAATGAAAAACTGTTTTTT.

This clone was seen a single time. The gene calls are TRBV27 and TRBJ2-7, with TRBD1 identical over 9 bases. Germline V gene lookup returns CDR1 MNHEY and CDR2 SMNVEV (reference sequence). Losses at the gene ends were 2 bases for V and 3 bases for J; bases not matched to a gene: 14. The CDR3 contains 18 residues. The DNA for the CDR3 is TGTGCCAGCAGTTTAATTGGAACTCCGGGACAGGGCATCTACGAGCAGTACTTC. It encodes CASSLIGTPGQGIYEQYF.

The chain employs TRBV15 and TRBJ2-5; weak D call: TRBD1 (5 bases). V was clipped by 0 bases and J by 5 bases, with 19 bases between them. This CDR3 contains 17 residues. Per germline, CDR1 LNHNV and CDR2 YYDKDF (reference sequence). The CDR3 spells CATSRDGQGAGPETQYF. The CDR3 bases are TGTGCCACCAGCAGAGATGGGCAAGGGGCAGGTCCGGAGACCCAGTACTTC.

The V call is TRBV19, the J call TRBJ2-7; 11 bases align to TRBD2. The CDR3 runs to 15 residues. Germline CDR1 and CDR2: LNHDA and SQIVND (reference sequence). J was trimmed by 2 bases and V by 3 bases; bases with no gene match: 3. The CDR3 region has the DNA TGTGCCAGTAGTATGGGGACTAGCGGAACCTACGAGCAGTACTTC. This codes for CASSMGTSGTYEQYF. Combining the CDR3 with reference TRBV19 and TRBJ2-7 gives the whole variable domain DGGITQSPKYLFRKEGQNVTLSCEQNLNHDAMYWYRQDPGQGLRLIYYSQIVNDFQKGDIAEGYSVSREKKESFPLTVTSAQKNPTAFYLCASSMGTSGTYEQYFGPGTRLTVT.

The chain recombines TRBV19 with TRBJ1-2, with 7 bases lining up with TRBD1. The CDR3 loop spans 13 amino acids. Germline-derived CDR1 and CDR2 are LNHDA and SQIVND (reference sequence). V was clipped by 5 bases and J by 4 bases; unmatched bases: 4. The chain's CDR3 is CASSQGQVYGYTF. The CDR3 DNA sequence: TGTGCCAGTAGTCAAGGACAGGTCTATGGCTACACCTTC. Looking up the rest from reference TRBV19 and TRBJ1-2 gives the full variable domain: DGGITQSPKYLFRKEGQNVTLSCEQNLNHDAMYWYRQDPGQGLRLIYYSQIVNDFQKGDIAEGYSVSREKKESFPLTVTSAQKNPTAFYLCASSQGQVYGYTFGSGTRLTVV.

The V call is TRBV2, the J call TRBJ2-1, with 8 bases aligning to TRBD1. This CDR3 has 18 amino acids. V shed 0 bases and J 3 bases; nucleotides not matched to a gene: 10. Germline CDR1 is SNHLY and CDR2 is FYNNEI. CDR3 sequence: CASSEAIPGTGHYNEQFF. The DNA of the CDR3 is TGTGCCAGCAGTGAAGCGATACCAGGGACAGGCCACTACAATGAGCAGTTCTTC.

This clone was recorded a few times. The V and J genes are TRBV30 and TRBJ1-6; tentative D call: TRBD1 (5 bases). Deletions cut 4 bases from V and 4 bases from J, with 8 bases between. This CDR3 is 13 amino acids long. Germline CDR1 and CDR2: GTSNPN and SVGIG (reference sequence). As DNA, the CDR3 is TGTGCCTGGACCCGGGGGTATAATTCACCCCTCCACTTT. Protein product: CAWTRGYNSPLHF.

V and J are TRBV27 and TRBJ1-2; D gene unclear. The CDR3 covers 13 residues. V was cut by 7 bases and J by 6 bases, with 15 bases left in between. Germline CDR1 MNHEY, CDR2 SMNVEV (reference sequence). The DNA of the CDR3 is TGTGCCAGCAAAATAGCCGGGTTCGATGGCTACACCTTC. It encodes CASKIAGFDGYTF.

The V and J genes are TRBV4-2 and TRBJ1-6; possibly TRBD1 for D (5 bases). The CDR3 is made up of 15 amino acids. The V end lost 3 bases, the J end lost 4 bases, and 10 bases lay between the germline ends. CDR1 and CDR2 (germline): LGHNA, YNFKEQ. The CDR3 reads CASSQGGRYNSPLHF. CDR3 nucleotide sequence: TGTGCCAGCAGCCAGGGGGGACGGTATAATTCACCCCTCCACTTT.